The TCR beta chain under discussion was sequenced for a study of OX40 agonist ivuxolimab in advanced cancers. Across the whole study: Averaging around 60 years in age, with a range of roughly 20 to 90, the cohort was approximately 83% male. The study, taken as a whole, reports: Compared with CD4+, CD8+ T cells on average had more expanded clones. At doses 0.1 to 3.0 mg/kg, CD4+ and CD8+ clones expanded.

Germline loops: CDR1 MDHEN, CDR2 SYDVKM. The trim removed 1 base at V and 6 bases at J, leaving 1 base unmatched. CDR3 length equals 15 residues. Comment on this clone: Its specificity is not known.

Clones were read by immunoSEQ multiplex PCR, and TCRdb kept only the in-frame ones, dropping some. The sample lists approximately 40,000 clones, approximately 90% occurring once. This chain joins TRBV28 and TRBJ1-4; 11 bases agree with TRBD1. This specimen consisted of CD4+ or CD8+ T cells sorted from blood, obtained in a trial of the OX40 agonist ivuxolimab. The receptor comes from an adult with an advanced solid tumor such as melanoma, head and neck, liver or kidney cancer. The CDR3 spells CASSLSGQGDEKLFF. Here the CDR3 DNA reads TGTGCCAGCAGTTTATCGGGACAGGGGGATGAAAAACTGTTTTTT.